Sequencing of this T cell receptor (beta chain) was carried out in a study of T cells after posttransplantation cyclophosphamide. CDR1 SGHVS and CDR2 FNYEAQ come from the germline V gene. The CDR3 sequence is 12 residues long. V was clipped by 1 base and J by 10 bases, with 8 bases between them. Details on this clone: The antigen remains unidentified.

General study findings and limits: Recipient CMV seropositivity and CMV reactivation strongly tracked TRB clonality. Donor-recipient repertoire similarity was low at 1-2 months, rising over year one.

Profiled with immunoSEQ multiplex PCR; TCRdb holds only in-frame clones, not every one. The sample shows tens of thousands of clones, about 86% of them seen only once. The chain employs TRBV7-6 and TRBJ2-1; tentatively, D is TRBD2 (5 bases). The sample comprised PBMCs. The source of this sequence is a young man with a blood cancer, CMV-positive, and with a related stem cell donor. CDR3 region: CASSLVGREQFF. CDR3 bases: TGTGCCAGCAGCTTAGTGGGGAGAGAGCAGTTCTTC.